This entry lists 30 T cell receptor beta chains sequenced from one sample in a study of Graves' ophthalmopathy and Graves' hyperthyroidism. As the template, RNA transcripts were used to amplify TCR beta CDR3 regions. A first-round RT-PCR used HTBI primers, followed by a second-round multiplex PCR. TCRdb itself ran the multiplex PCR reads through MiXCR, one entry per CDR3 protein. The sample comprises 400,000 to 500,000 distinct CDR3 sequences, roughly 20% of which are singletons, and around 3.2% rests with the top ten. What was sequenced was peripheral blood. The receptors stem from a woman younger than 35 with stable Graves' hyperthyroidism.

CDR3 sequence reads: CASRPTGINPQPQHF. CDR3 in DNA: TGTGCCAGCAGACCGACAGGCATTAACCCTCAGCCCCAGCATTTT. The chain joins TRBV2 to TRBJ1-5; possible D gene TRBD1, 6 bases. CDR1 is SNHLY, CDR2 FYNNEI, per germline. The V end was cut by 6 bases, the J end by 6 bases, with 18 bases between. This CDR3 is 15 amino acids long.

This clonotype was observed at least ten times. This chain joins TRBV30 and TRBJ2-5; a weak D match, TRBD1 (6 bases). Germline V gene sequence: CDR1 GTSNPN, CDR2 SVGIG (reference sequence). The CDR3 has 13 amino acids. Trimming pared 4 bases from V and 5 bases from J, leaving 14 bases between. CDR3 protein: CAWNHRAFETQYF. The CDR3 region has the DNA TGTGCCTGGAATCACAGGGCTTTCGAGACCCAGTACTTC.

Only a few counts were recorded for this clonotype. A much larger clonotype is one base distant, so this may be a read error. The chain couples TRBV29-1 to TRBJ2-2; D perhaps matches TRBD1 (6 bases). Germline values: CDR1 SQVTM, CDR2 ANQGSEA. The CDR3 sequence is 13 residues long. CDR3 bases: TGCAGCGTCACGACAGGAAGGACCGGGGAGCTGTGTTTT. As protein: CSVTTGRTGELCF.

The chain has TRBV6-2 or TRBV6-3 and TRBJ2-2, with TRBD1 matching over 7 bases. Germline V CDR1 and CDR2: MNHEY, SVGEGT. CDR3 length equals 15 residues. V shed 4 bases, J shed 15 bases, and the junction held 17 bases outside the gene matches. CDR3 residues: CASSFGADRPAGMFF. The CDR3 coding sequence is TGTGCCAGCAGTTTTGGAGCGGACAGGCCTGCCGGGATGTTTTTT.

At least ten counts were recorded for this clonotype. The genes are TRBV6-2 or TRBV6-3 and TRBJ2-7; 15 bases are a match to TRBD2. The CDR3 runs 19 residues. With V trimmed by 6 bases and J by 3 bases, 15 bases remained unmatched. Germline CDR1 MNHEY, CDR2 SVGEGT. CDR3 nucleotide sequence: TGTGCCAGCAGCCTACCCACCGGACTAGCGGGAGGGCCCATCTACGAGCAGTACTTC. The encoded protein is CASSLPTGLAGGPIYEQYF.

CDR3 coding DNA: TGCGCCAGCAGCTTTCGAGGGGGGTACGAGCAGTACTTC. Its translation: CASSFRGGYEQYF. This rearrangement joins TRBV5-1 to TRBJ2-7, with D possibly being TRBD1 or TRBD2 (6 bases each). V was clipped by 2 bases and J by 4 bases, with 10 bases between them. This CDR3 has 13 amino acids. CDR1 is SGHRS and CDR2 is YFSETQ in the germline V gene.

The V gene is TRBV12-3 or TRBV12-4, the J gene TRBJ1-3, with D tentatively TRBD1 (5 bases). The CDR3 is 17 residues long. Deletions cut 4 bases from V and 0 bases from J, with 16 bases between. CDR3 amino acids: CASSWPRTHYSGNTIYF. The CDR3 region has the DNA TGTGCCAGCAGTTGGCCCCGGACACACTACTCTGGAAACACCATATATTTT.

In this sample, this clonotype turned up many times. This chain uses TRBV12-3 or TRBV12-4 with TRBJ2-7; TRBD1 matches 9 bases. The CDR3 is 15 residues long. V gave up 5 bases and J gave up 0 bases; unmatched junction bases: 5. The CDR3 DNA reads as TGTGCCAGCAGTCCTACAGGGGGCATCTCCTACGAGCAGTACTTC. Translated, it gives CASSPTGGISYEQYF.

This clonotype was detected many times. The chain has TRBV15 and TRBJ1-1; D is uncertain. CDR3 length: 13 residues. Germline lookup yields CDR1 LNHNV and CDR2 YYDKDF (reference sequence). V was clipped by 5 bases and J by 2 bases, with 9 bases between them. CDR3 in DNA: TGTGCCACCAGCGGAGCAGCAAACACTGAAGCTTTCTTT. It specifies CATSGAANTEAFF.

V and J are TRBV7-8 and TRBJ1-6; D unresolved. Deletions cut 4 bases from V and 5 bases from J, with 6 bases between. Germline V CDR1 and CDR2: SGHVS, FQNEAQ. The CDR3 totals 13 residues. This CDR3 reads CASSSVNNSPLHF. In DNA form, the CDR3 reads TGTGCCAGCAGCTCAGTCAATAATTCACCCCTCCACTTT. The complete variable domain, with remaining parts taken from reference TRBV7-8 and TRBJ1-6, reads GAGVSQSPRYKVAKRGQDVALRCDPISGHVSLFWYQQALGQGPEFLTYFQNEAQLDKSGLPSDRFFAERPEGSVSTLKIQRTQQEDSAVYLCASSSVNNSPLHFGNGTRLTVT.

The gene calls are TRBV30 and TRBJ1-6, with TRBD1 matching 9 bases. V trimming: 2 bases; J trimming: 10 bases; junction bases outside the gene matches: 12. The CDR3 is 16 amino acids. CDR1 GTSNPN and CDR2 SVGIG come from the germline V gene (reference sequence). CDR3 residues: CAWSQLRDRVGSPLHF. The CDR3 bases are TGTGCCTGGAGTCAACTCCGGGACAGGGTTGGATCACCCCTCCACTTT.

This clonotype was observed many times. CDR3 in amino acids: CASSFSSQAYYGYTF. The CDR3, as DNA: TGTGCCAGCAGTTTCTCATCCCAGGCGTACTATGGCTACACCTTC. This chain connects TRBV6-2 or TRBV6-3 to TRBJ1-2; D not certain. The CDR3 length is 15 residues. Looked up from germline, CDR1 is MNHEY and CDR2 is SVGEGT. Between the trimmed V and J ends, which lost 4 bases and 3 bases, there was a span of 15 bases.

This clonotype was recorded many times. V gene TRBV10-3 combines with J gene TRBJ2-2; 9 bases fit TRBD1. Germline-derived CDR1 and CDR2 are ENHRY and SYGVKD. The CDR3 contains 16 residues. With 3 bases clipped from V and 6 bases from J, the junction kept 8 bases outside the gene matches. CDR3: CAISDPSRQGAGELFF. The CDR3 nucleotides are TGTGCCATCAGTGACCCCTCCCGACAGGGGGCCGGGGAGCTGTTTTTT.

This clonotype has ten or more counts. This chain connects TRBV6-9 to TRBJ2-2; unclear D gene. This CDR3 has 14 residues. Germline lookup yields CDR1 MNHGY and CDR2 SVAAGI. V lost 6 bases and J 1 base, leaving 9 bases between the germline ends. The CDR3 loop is CASRYTENTGELFF. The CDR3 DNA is TGTGCCAGCAGGTACACGGAGAACACCGGGGAGCTGTTTTTT.

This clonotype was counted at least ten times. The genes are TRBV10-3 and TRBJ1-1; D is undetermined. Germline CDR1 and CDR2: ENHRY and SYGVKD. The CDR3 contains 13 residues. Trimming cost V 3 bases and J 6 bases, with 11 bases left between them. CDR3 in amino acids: CAISDKRGAEAFF. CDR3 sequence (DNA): TGTGCCATCAGTGACAAGCGGGGAGCTGAAGCTTTCTTT.

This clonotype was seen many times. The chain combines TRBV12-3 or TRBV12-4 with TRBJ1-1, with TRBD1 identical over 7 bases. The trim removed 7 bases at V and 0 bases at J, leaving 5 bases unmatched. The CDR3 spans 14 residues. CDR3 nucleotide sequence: TGTGCCAGCAATAGGGGACAGCTGAACACTGAAGCTTTCTTT. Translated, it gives CASNRGQLNTEAFF.

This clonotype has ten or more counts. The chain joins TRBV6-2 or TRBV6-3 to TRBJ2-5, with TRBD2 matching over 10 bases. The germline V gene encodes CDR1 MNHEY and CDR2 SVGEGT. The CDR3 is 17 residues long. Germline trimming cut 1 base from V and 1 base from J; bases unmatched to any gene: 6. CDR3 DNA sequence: TGTGCCAGCAGTTACTTGGAGCGGGAGGGCCGCCAAGAGACCCAGTACTTC. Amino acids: CASSYLEREGRQETQYF.

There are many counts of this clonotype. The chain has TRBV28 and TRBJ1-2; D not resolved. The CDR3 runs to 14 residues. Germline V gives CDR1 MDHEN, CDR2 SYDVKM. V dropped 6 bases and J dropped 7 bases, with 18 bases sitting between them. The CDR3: CASRTGGPLIGYTF. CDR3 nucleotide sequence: TGTGCCAGCAGGACGGGCGGGCCGTTGATTGGCTACACCTTC.

CDR3 bases: TGTGCCAGCAGTTACTTCGACGGGGTTTCTGGCTACACCTTC. Translating gives CASSYFDGVSGYTF. V gene TRBV6-5 combines with J gene TRBJ1-2; D is undetermined. There are 14 residues in the CDR3. V gave up 1 base and J gave up 7 bases, with 13 bases separating them. In germline, CDR1 is MNHEY, CDR2 SVGAGI.

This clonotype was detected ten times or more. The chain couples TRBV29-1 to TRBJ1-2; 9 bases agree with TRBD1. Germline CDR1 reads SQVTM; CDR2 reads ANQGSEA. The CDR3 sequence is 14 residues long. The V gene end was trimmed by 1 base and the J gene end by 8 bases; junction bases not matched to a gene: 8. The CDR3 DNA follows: TGCAGCGTTGAAGTACAGGGGGCGCGATACGGCTACACCTTC. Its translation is CSVEVQGARYGYTF. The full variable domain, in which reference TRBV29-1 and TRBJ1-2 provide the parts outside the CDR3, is SAVISQKPSRDICQRGTSLTIQCQVDSQVTMMFWYRQQPGQSLTLIATANQGSEATYESGFVIDKFPISRPNLTFSTLTVSNMSPEDSSIYLCSVEVQGARYGYTFGSGTRLTVV.

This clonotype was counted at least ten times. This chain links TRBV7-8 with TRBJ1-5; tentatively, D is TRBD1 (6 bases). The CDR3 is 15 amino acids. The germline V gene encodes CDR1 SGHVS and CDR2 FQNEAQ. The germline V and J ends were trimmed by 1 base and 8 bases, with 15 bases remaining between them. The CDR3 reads CASSLVQGSEEPQHF. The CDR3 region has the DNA TGTGCCAGCAGCTTAGTGCAGGGGTCGGAGGAGCCCCAGCATTTT. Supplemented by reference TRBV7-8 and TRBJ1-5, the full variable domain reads GAGVSQSPRYKVAKRGQDVALRCDPISGHVSLFWYQQALGQGPEFLTYFQNEAQLDKSGLPSDRFFAERPEGSVSTLKIQRTQQEDSAVYLCASSLVQGSEEPQHFGDGTRLSIL.

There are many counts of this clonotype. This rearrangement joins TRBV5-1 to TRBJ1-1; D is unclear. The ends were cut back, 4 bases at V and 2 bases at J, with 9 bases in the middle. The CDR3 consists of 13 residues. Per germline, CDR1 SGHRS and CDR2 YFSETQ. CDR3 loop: CASSKTINTEAFF. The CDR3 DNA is TGCGCCAGCAGCAAGACAATTAACACTGAAGCTTTCTTT.

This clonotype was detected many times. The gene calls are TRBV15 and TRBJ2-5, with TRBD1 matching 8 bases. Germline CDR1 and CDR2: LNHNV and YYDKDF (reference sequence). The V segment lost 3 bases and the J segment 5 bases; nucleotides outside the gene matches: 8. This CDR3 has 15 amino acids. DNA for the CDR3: TGTGCCACCAGCAGGGACAGGGTCGGAGAGGAGACCCAGTACTTC. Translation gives CATSRDRVGEETQYF.

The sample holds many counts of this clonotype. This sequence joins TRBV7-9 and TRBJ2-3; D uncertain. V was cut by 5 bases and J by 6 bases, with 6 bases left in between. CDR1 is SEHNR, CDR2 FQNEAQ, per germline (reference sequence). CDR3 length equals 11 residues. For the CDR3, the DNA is TGTGCCAGCAGCCCGAGGGATACGCAGTATTTT. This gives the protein CASSPRDTQYF.

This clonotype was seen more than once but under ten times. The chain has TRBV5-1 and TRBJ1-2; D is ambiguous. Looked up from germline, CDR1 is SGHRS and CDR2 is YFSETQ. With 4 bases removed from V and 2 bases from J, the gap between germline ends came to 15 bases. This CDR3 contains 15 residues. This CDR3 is CASSPGSPVNYGYTF. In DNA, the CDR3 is TGCGCCAGCAGCCCCGGGAGCCCCGTGAACTATGGCTACACCTTC.

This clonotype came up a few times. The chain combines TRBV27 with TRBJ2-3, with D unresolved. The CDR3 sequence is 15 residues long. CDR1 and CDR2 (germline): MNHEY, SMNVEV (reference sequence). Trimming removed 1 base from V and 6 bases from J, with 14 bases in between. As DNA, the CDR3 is TGTGCCAGCAGTTTATTCGGACGGCCCAGGGATACGCAGTATTTT. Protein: CASSLFGRPRDTQYF.

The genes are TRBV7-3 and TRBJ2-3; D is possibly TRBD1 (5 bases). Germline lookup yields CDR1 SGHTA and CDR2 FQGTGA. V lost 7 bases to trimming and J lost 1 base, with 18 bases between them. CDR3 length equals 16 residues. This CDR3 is CASIKEGVIRTDTQYF. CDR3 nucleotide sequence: TGTGCCAGCATTAAAGAAGGGGTTATACGCACAGATACGCAGTATTTT.

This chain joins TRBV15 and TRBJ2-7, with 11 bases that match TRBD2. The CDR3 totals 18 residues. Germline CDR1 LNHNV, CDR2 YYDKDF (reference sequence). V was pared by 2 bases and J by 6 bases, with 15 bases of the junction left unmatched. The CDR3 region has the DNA TGTGCCACCAGCAGACAGATTAGCGGGAGGGCCCCCCGCGGCGAGCAGTACTTC. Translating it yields CATSRQISGRAPRGEQYF. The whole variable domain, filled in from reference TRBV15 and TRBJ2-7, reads DAMVIQNPRYQVTQFGKPVTLSCSQTLNHNVMYWYQQKSSQAPKLLFHYYDKDFNNEADTPDNFQSRRPNTSFCFLDIRSPGLGDTAMYLCATSRQISGRAPRGEQYFGPGTRLTVT.

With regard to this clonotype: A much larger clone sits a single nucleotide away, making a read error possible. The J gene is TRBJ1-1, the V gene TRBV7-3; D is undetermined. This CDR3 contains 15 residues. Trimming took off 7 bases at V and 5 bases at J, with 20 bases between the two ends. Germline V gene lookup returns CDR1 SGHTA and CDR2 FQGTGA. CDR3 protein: CASTCASRSGTEAFF. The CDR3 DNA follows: TGTGCCAGCACCTGCGCGTCCCGCTCTGGGACTGAAGCTTTCTTT.

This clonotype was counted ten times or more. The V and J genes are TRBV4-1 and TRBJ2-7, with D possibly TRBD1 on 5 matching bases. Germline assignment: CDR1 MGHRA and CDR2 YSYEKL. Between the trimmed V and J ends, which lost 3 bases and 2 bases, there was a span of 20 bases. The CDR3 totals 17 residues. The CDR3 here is CASSHPRGQGATYEQYF. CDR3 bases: TGCGCCAGCAGCCACCCTAGGGGCCAAGGCGCAACCTACGAGCAGTACTTC.